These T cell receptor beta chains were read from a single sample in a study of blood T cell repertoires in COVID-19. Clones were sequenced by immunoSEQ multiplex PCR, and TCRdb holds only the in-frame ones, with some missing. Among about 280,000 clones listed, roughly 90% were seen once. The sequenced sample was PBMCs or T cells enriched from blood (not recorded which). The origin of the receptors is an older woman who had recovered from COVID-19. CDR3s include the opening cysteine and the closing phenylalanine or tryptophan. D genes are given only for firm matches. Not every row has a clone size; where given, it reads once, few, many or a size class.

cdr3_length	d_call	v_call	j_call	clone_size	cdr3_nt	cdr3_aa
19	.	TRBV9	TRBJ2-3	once	TGTGCCAGCAGCGTAGAAGAGAGTAGCCCCCCAGTTATGACAGATACGCAGTATTTT	CASSVEESSPPVMTDTQYF
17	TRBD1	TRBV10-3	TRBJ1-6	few	TGTGCCATCAGAGATCAGGACAGGAGCTCCTATAATTCACCCCTCCACTTT	CAIRDQDRSSYNSPLHF
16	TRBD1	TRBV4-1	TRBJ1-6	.	TGCGCCAGCAGCCCCGGGACAGGGTTTAGTAATTCACCCCTCCACTTT	CASSPGTGFSNSPLHF
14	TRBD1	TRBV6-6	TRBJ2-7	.	TGTGCCAGCAGTTTCCGGGACAGGGGGCCCGAGCAGTACTTC	CASSFRDRGPEQYF
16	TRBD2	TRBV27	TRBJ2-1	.	TGTGCCAGCAGTTCATGGACTAGCGGGAGAGACAATGAGCAGTTCTTC	CASSSWTSGRDNEQFF
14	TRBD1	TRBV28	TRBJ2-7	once	TGTGCCAGCAGTTTAACGGGACAGATCTACGAGCAGTACTTC	CASSLTGQIYEQYF
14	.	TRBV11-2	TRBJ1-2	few	TGTGCCAGCAGCTTATTGTCCAGGAACTATGGCTACACCTTC	CASSLLSRNYGYTF
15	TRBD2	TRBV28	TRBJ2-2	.	TGTGCCAGCACCCCAGCGGGGTCCGGTGCCGGGGAGCTGTTTTTT	CASTPAGSGAGELFF
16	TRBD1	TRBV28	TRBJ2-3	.	TGTGCCAGCACCCGACAGGGAACGGGTAGCACAGATACGCAGTATTTT	CASTRQGTGSTDTQYF
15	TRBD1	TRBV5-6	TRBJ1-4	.	TGTGCCAGCAGCCAACAGGGGGCCGGGAGTGAAAAACTGTTTTTT	CASSQQGAGSEKLFF
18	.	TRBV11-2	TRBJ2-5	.	TGTGCCAGCAGCTTAAGGGCTATGATCAGCGGCCACGTGGAGACCCAGTACTTC	CASSLRAMISGHVETQYF
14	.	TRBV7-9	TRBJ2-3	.	TGTGCCAGCAGCCCCAGTGGGAGTATAAATACGCAGTATTTT	CASSPSGSINTQYF
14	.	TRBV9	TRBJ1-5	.	TGTGCCAGCAGCGAGGGGGGGGACAATCAGCCCCAGCATTTT	CASSEGGDNQPQHF
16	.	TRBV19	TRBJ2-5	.	TGTGCCAGTAGTATGGCTTCAGGTCCTGTGGGTGAGACCCAGTACTTC	CASSMASGPVGETQYF
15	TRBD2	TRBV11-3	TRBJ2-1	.	TGTGCCAGCAGCTTCGGGACTAGCGGGGGTAGTGAGCAGTTCTTC	CASSFGTSGGSEQFF
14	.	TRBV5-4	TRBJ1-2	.	TGTGCCAGCAGCTTCGACAGGCCCGTTTATGGCTACACCTTC	CASSFDRPVYGYTF
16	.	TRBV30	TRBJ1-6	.	TGTGCCTGGAGGATCCGGGGGAACTCCTATAATTCACCCCTCCACTTT	CAWRIRGNSYNSPLHF
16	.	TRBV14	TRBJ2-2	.	TGTGCCAGCAGCCGGCGAAACAGTTTGAACACCGGGGAGCTGTTTTTT	CASSRRNSLNTGELFF
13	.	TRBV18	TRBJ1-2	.	TGTGCCAGCTCAGCGGGACGGGTCTATGGCTACACCTTC	CASSAGRVYGYTF
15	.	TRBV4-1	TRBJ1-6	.	TGCGCCAGCAGCCAGGGCCGGGGAGATAATTCACCCCTCCACTTT	CASSQGRGDNSPLHF
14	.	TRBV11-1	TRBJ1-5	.	TGTGCCAGCAGCTTAGATACTGTGGGCCAGCCCCAGCATTTT	CASSLDTVGQPQHF